The sequence of this T cell receptor beta chain was determined in a study of shared clonotypes between healthy human individuals. V was clipped by 4 bases and J by 5 bases; unmatched bases: 3. Per germline, CDR1 MNHNS and CDR2 SASEGT. The CDR3 length is 13 residues. The table came from immunoSEQ multiplex PCR; TCRdb's copy has only in-frame clones and leaves some out. The sample records approximately 500,000 clones, approximately 95% being singletons. With respect to this clone: Antigen: not known.

Overall study findings and caveats: Donor scarcity curtailed the genetic and exposure-history diversity represented herein.

The genes are TRBV6-1 and TRBJ2-7; 9 bases are shared with TRBD2. Sample: naive CD4+ T cells sorted from blood. The subset is: CD45RA+ positively selected. The TCR was taken from a woman aged 25 to 45 in good health. CDR3 DNA sequence: TGTGCCAGCAGTGTTAGCGGGAGCAACGAGCAGTACTTC. This gives the protein CASSVSGSNEQYF.